This T cell receptor (beta chain) is from a study of blood T cell repertoires in COVID-19. Study context: Whether acute or convalescent, the COVID-19 samples came from the United States, Italy and Spain. PBMCs, B-cell-depleted T cells, or T cells were the source of the cDNA or gDNA that made up the material.

As originally analysed: For nucleated cells, counts were estimated from reference gene primer amplification. Profiling relied on immunoSEQ multiplex PCR, and the TCRdb table lists in-frame clones only, not all of them. Clonal size and the V and J genes are those of that table, whereas D and trimming came from the DNA. The sample yields some 11,000 clones, 70% to 90% seen once. There are 12 residues in the CDR3. V was clipped by 0 bases and J by 7 bases, with 6 bases between them. Per the germline V gene, CDR1 is LGHDT and CDR2 is YNNKEL (reference sequence). Sequenced sample: peripheral blood. This clonotype was sampled from a man in his thirties or forties with active or convalescent COVID-19. This rearrangement joins TRBV3-1 (or the pseudogene TRBV3-2) to TRBJ1-2, with D uncertain. Written as DNA, the CDR3 is TGTGCCAGCAGCCAAGATTATAGTGGCTACACCTTC. The encoded protein is CASSQDYSGYTF.